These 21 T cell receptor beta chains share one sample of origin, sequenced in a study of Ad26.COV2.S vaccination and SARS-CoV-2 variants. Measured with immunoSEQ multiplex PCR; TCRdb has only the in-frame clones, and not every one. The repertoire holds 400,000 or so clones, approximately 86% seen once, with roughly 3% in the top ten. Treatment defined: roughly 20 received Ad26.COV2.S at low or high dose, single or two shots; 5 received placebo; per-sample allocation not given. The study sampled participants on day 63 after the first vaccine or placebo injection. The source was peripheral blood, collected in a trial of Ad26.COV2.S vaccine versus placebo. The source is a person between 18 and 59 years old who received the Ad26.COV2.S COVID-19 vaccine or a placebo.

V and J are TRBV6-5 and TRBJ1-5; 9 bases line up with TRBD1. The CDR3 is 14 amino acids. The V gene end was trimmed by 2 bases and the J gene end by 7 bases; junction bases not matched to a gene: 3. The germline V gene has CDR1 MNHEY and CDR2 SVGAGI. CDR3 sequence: CASSYRQGGQPQHF. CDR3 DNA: TGTGCCAGCAGTTACCGACAGGGGGGCCAGCCCCAGCATTTT.

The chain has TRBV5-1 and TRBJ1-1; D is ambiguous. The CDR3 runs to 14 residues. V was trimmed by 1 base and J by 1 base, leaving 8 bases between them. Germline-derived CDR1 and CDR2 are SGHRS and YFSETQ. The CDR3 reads CASSLLGANTEAFF. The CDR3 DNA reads TGCGCCAGCAGCTTGTTGGGTGCGAACACTGAAGCTTTCTTT.

The CDR3 sequence: CASVKNFF. The CDR3 nucleotides read TGTGCCAGCGTCAAAAATTTCTTT. The chain uses TRBV6-4 and TRBJ1-1; D uncertain. From germline, CDR1 is MRHNA and CDR2 SNTAGT. The CDR3 is 8 residues long. The ends were cut back, 8 bases at V and 13 bases at J, with 8 bases in the middle.

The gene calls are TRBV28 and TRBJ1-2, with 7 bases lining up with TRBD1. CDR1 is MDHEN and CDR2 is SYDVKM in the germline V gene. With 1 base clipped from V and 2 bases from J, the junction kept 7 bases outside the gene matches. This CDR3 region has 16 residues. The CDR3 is CASSLFTGDRNYGYTF. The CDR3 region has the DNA TGTGCCAGCAGTTTATTTACCGGGGACAGAAACTATGGCTACACCTTC.

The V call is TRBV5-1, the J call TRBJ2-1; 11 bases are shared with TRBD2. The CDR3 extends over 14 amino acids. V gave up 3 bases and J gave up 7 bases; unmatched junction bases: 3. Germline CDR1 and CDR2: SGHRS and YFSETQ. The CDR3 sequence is CASSSLAGVNEQFF. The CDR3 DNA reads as TGCGCCAGCAGCTCACTAGCGGGGGTTAATGAGCAGTTCTTC.

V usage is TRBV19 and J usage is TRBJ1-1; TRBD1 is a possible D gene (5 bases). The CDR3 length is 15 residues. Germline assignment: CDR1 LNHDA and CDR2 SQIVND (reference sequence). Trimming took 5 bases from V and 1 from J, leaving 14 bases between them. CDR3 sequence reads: CASSVPGPGNTEAFF. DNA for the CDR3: TGTGCCAGTAGTGTCCCGGGACCCGGGAACACTGAAGCTTTCTTT.

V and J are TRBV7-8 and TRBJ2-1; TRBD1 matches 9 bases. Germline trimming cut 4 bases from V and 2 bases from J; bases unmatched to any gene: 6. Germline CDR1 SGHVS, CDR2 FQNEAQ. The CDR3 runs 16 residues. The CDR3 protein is CASSSYRDRAYNEQFF. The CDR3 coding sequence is TGTGCCAGCAGCTCCTACCGGGACAGGGCCTACAATGAGCAGTTCTTC.

The CDR3 DNA is TGTGCCAGCAGTTACAGACAGGAGTCTGGAAACACCATATATTTT. It codes for CASSYRQESGNTIYF. The chain combines TRBV6-6 with TRBJ1-3; possibly TRBD1 for D (6 bases). The CDR3 runs to 15 residues. CDR1 is MNHNY and CDR2 is SVGAGI in the germline V gene (reference sequence). V was shortened by 2 bases and J by 1 base, with 9 bases between the two germline ends.

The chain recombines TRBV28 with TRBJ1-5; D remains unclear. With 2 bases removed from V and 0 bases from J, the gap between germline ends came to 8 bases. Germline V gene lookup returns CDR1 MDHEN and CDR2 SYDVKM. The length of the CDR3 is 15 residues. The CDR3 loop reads CASSLQRVSNQPQHF. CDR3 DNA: TGTGCCAGCAGTTTACAGAGGGTTAGCAATCAGCCCCAGCATTTT. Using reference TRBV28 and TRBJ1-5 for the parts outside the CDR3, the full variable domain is DVKVTQSSRYLVKRTGEKVFLECVQDMDHENMFWYRQDPGLGLRLIYFSYDVKMKEKGDIPEGYSVSREKKERFSLILESASTNQTSMYLCASSLQRVSNQPQHFGDGTRLSIL.

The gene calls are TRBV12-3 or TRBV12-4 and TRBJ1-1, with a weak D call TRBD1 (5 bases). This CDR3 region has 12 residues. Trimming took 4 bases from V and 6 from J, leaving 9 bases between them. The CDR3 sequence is CASSSGRAEAFF. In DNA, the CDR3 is TGTGCCAGCAGTTCAGGGAGGGCTGAAGCTTTCTTT.

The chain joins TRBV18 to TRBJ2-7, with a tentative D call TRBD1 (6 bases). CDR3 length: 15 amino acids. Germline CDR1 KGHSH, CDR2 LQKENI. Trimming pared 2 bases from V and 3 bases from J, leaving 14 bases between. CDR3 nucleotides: TGTGCCAGCTCACCAAAGGCTGGGGGCTACTACGAGCAGTACTTC. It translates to CASSPKAGGYYEQYF.

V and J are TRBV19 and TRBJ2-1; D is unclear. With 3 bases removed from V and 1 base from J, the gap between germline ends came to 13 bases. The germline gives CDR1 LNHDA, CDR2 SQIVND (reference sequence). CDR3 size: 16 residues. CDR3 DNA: TGTGCCAGTAGTATTCGGCCGAGCCGGTCCTACAATGAGCAGTTCTTC. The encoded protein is CASSIRPSRSYNEQFF.

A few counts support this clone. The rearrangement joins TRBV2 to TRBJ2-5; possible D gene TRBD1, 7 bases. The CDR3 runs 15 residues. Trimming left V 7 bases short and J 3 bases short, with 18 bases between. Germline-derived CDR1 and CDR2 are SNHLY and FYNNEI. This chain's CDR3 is CASKGGRTGEETQYF. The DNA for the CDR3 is TGTGCCAGCAAGGGGGGTAGGACAGGAGAAGAGACCCAGTACTTC.

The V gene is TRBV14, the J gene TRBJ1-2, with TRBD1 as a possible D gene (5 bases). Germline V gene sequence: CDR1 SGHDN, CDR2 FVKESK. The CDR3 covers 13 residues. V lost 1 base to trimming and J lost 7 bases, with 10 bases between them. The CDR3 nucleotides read TGTGCCAGCAGCCAAGTGGGGGGACTTGGCTACACCTTC. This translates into CASSQVGGLGYTF. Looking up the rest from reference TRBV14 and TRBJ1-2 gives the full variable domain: EAGVTQFPSHSVIEKGQTVTLRCDPISGHDNLYWYRRVMGKEIKFLLHFVKESKQDESGMPNNRFLAERTGGTYSTLKVQPAELEDSGVYFCASSQVGGLGYTFGSGTRLTVV.

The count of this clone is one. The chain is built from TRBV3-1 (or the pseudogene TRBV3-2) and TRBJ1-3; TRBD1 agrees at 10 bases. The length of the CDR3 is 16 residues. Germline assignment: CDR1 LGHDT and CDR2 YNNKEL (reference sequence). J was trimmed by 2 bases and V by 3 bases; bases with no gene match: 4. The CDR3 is CASSHTGQGAGNTIYF. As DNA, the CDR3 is TGTGCCAGCAGCCACACAGGACAGGGGGCTGGAAACACCATATATTTT.

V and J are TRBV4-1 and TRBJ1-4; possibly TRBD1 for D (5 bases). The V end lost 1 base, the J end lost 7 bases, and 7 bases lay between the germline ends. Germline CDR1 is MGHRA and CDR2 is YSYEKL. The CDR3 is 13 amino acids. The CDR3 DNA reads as TGCGCCAGCAGCCAAGGGCAGGGTGAAAAACTGTTTTTT. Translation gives CASSQGQGEKLFF.

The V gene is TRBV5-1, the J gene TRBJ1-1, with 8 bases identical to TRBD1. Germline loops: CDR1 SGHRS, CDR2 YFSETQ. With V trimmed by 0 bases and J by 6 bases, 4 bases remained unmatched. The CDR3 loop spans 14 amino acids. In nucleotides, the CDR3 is TGCGCCAGCAGCTTGGAAGGACAGGGCTCTGAAGCTTTCTTT. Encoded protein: CASSLEGQGSEAFF.

The CDR3 protein is CASSSVSNAANVLTF. The CDR3 nucleotides read TGTGCCAGCAGCTCCGTATCAAACGCGGCCAACGTCCTGACTTTC. The rearrangement joins TRBV9 to TRBJ2-6; no reliable D call. The CDR3 runs to 15 residues. Per germline, CDR1 SGDLS and CDR2 YYNGEE. V was cut by 4 bases and J by 6 bases, with 14 bases left in between.

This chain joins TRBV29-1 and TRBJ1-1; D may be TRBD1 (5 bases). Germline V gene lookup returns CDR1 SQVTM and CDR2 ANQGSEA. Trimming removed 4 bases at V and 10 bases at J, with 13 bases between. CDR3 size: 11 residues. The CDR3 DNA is TGCAGCGTTGGGGACGAGACCGGAGCTTTCTTT. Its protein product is CSVGDETGAFF.

This chain's CDR3 is CASRAQGVRETQYF. CDR3 nucleotides: TGTGCCAGCAGAGCTCAGGGAGTTAGGGAGACCCAGTACTTC. The J gene is TRBJ2-5, the V gene TRBV2; D may correspond to TRBD1 or TRBD2 (5 bases each). Germline CDR1 and CDR2: SNHLY and FYNNEI. V gave up 6 bases and J gave up 5 bases, with 16 bases separating them. The CDR3 runs 14 residues. The full variable domain, in which reference TRBV2 and TRBJ2-5 provide the parts outside the CDR3, is EPEVTQTPSHQVTQMGQEVILRCVPISNHLYFYWYRQILGQKVEFLVSFYNNEISEKSEIFDDQFSVERPDGSNFTLKIRSTKLEDSAMYFCASRAQGVRETQYFGPGTRLLVL.

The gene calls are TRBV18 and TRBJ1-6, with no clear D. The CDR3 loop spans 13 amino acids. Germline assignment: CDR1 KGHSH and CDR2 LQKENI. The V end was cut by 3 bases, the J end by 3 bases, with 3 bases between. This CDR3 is CASSPNYNSPLHF. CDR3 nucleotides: TGTGCCAGCTCACCCAACTATAATTCACCCCTCCACTTT.